A selection of T cell receptor beta chains follows, all from one sample in a study of CD8+ T cells in alopecia areata. Repertoires were generated with immunoSEQ multiplex PCR, while TCRdb's copy carries only in-frame clones and drops some. The sample lists around 35,000 clones, roughly 50% seen once, with about two fifths in the top ten. Sequences were obtained from NKG2D-high CD8+ T cells sorted from blood. The receptor source for this set is a human donor with alopecia areata. Each CDR3 is given with its conserved first and last residue. A D gene is named only where the DNA matches it firmly. Size tells how often a clone was seen (once, few, many) or the class of an expanded clone, and some rows leave it out.

cdr3_aa: CASSIRPDGSSYNEQFF; cdr3_nt: TGTGCCAGCAGCATCCGGCCAGACGGGAGCTCCTACAATGAGCAGTTCTTC; j_call: TRBJ2-1; d_call: .; v_call: TRBV5-5; clone_size: .
cdr3_aa: CASSQGLAGDYETQYF; cdr3_nt: TGTGCCAGCAGCCAGGGGCTAGCGGGAGATTACGAGACCCAGTACTTC; j_call: TRBJ2-5; d_call: TRBD2; v_call: TRBV7-3; clone_size: .
cdr3_aa: CASSVGRQGTQYF; cdr3_nt: TGTGCCAGCAGTGTCGGACGGCAGGGGACCCAGTACTTC; j_call: TRBJ2-5; d_call: .; v_call: TRBV6-5; clone_size: few
cdr3_aa: CASSQVKDTQYF; cdr3_nt: TGTGCCAGCAGCCAAGTTAAAGATACGCAGTATTTT; j_call: TRBJ2-3; d_call: .; v_call: TRBV14; clone_size: .
cdr3_aa: CASSQDLGSEQFF; cdr3_nt: TGTGCCAGCAGCCAAGATTTAGGGAGTGAGCAGTTCTTC; j_call: TRBJ2-1; d_call: .; v_call: TRBV4-2; clone_size: .
cdr3_aa: CASQGLAGGPDTQYF; cdr3_nt: TGTGCCAGTCAAGGACTAGCGGGGGGGCCCGATACGCAGTATTTT; j_call: TRBJ2-3; d_call: TRBD2; v_call: TRBV6-1; clone_size: .
cdr3_aa: CASSMGGSADTQYF; cdr3_nt: TGTGCCAGCAGTATGGGCGGTTCCGCAGATACGCAGTATTTT; j_call: TRBJ2-3; d_call: .; v_call: TRBV28; clone_size: once
cdr3_aa: CASSRQVPYVMAIYNEQFF; cdr3_nt: TGTGCCAGCAGCCGTCAGGTCCCTTACGTCATGGCCATATACAATGAGCAGTTCTTC; j_call: TRBJ2-1; d_call: .; v_call: TRBV7-2; clone_size: medium-sized
cdr3_aa: CASSQATNYEQYF; cdr3_nt: TGCGCCAGCAGCCAAGCTACAAATTACGAGCAGTACTTC; j_call: TRBJ2-7; d_call: .; v_call: TRBV4-1; clone_size: few
cdr3_aa: CASSPVGAGNTIYF; cdr3_nt: TGCGCCAGCAGCCCAGTGGGGGCTGGAAACACCATATATTTT; j_call: TRBJ1-3; d_call: .; v_call: TRBV4-3; clone_size: .
cdr3_aa: CASSQEAGTLAYEQYF; cdr3_nt: TGCGCCAGCAGCCAAGAAGCCGGGACGTTAGCCTACGAGCAGTACTTC; j_call: TRBJ2-7; d_call: .; v_call: TRBV7-9; clone_size: .
cdr3_aa: CASSPGTDTLAEAFF; cdr3_nt: TGTGCCAGCAGTCCTGGGACAGATACTCTCGCTGAAGCTTTCTTT; j_call: TRBJ1-1; d_call: TRBD1; v_call: TRBV28; clone_size: .
cdr3_aa: CASSSGTYYEQYF; cdr3_nt: TGTGCCAGCAGCTCGGGGACATACTACGAGCAGTACTTC; j_call: TRBJ2-7; d_call: .; v_call: TRBV7-8; clone_size: .
cdr3_aa: CASSHPGLAGAIQETQYF; cdr3_nt: TGTGCCAGCAGCCATCCGGGACTAGCGGGAGCAATCCAAGAGACCCAGTACTTC; j_call: TRBJ2-5; d_call: TRBD2; v_call: TRBV7-9; clone_size: few
cdr3_aa: CASSQEGLVYNEQFF; cdr3_nt: TGCGCCAGCAGCCAAGAGGGACTAGTATACAATGAGCAGTTCTTC; j_call: TRBJ2-1; d_call: TRBD2; v_call: TRBV4-3; clone_size: .
cdr3_aa: CSVVWWTGELFF; cdr3_nt: TGCAGCGTTGTTTGGTGGACCGGGGAGCTGTTTTTT; j_call: TRBJ2-2; d_call: .; v_call: TRBV29-1; clone_size: .
cdr3_aa: CASGPSEKLFF; cdr3_nt: TGTGCCAGCGGTCCCAGCGAAAAACTGTTTTTT; j_call: TRBJ1-4; d_call: .; v_call: TRBV2; clone_size: once
cdr3_aa: CASSPSTGWGYGYTF; cdr3_nt: TGTGCCAGCAGTCCATCGACAGGCTGGGGGTATGGCTACACCTTC; j_call: TRBJ1-2; d_call: .; v_call: TRBV6-5; clone_size: .
cdr3_aa: CASSAPGTGGTEAFF; cdr3_nt: TGTGCCAGCAGCGCCCCCGGGACGGGTGGGACTGAAGCTTTCTTT; j_call: TRBJ1-1; d_call: .; v_call: TRBV7-9; clone_size: few
cdr3_aa: CASSDKGNERVNTGELFF; cdr3_nt: TGTGCCAGCAGCGATAAGGGGAATGAGCGGGTGAACACCGGGGAGCTGTTTTTT; j_call: TRBJ2-2; d_call: .; v_call: TRBV5-4; clone_size: few
cdr3_aa: CASAGPNTEAFF; cdr3_nt: TGCGCCAGCGCAGGGCCGAACACTGAAGCTTTCTTT; j_call: TRBJ1-1; d_call: .; v_call: TRBV5-1; clone_size: few
cdr3_aa: CASKGRGGANNEQFF; cdr3_nt: TGTGCCAGCAAGGGGAGGGGCGGGGCCAACAATGAGCAGTTCTTC; j_call: TRBJ2-1; d_call: TRBD2; v_call: TRBV6-6; clone_size: .